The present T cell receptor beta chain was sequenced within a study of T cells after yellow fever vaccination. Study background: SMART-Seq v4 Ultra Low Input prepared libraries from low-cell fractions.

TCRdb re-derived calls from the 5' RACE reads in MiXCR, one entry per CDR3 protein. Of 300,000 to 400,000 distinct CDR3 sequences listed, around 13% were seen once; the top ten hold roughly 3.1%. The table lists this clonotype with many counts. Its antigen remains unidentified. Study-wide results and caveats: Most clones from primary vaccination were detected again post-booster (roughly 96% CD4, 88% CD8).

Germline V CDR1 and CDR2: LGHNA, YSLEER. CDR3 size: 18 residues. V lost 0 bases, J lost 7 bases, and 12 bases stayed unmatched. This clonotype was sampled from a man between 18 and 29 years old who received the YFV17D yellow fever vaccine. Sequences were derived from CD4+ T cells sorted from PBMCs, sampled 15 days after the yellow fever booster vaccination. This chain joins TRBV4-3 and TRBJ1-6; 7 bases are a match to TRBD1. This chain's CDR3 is CASSQDLGNRGLNSPLHF. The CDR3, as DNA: TGCGCCAGCAGCCAAGATTTGGGGAACAGGGGTTTGAATTCACCCCTCCACTTT.